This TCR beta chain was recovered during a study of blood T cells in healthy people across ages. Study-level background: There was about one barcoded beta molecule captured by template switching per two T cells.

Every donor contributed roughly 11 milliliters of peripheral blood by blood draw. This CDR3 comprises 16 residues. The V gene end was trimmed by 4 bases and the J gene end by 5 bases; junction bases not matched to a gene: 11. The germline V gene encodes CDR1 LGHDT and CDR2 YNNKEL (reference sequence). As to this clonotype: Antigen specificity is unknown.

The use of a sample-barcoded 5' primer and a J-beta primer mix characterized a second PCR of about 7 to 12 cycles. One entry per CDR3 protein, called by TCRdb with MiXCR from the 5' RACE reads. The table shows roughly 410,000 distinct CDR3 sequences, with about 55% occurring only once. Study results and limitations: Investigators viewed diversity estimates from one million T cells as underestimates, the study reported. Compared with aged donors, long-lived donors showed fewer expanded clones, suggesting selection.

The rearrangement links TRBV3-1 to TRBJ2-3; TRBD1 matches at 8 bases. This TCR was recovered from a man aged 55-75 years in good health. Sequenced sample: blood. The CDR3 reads CASSLTGTGGLDTQYF. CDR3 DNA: TGTGCCAGCAGCCTAACCGGGACAGGAGGCTTAGATACGCAGTATTTT.